This T cell receptor (beta chain) was found in a study of T cell responses to AZD1222 COVID-19 vaccine. Study-level points and caveats: White British ancestry dominated among donors, who included more females, and clonal diversity was possibly underestimated. Without day 14 samples, only post-peak T cell repertoires were studied. Along spike, vaccine-associated CD4 TCRs were found throughout, with dominance at 160-218 and 743-854.

In the case of this clone: As yet, its antigen is unknown.

Libraries were prepared by immunoSEQ multiplex PCR; TCRdb keeps only in-frame clonotypes and omits some of them. The sample table sets out around 150,000 clones. The CDR3 is 14 amino acids. The germline V gene has CDR1 LNHDA and CDR2 SQIVND (reference sequence). V lost 8 bases and J lost 2, with 13 bases in between. The sequence derives from an adult in good health. The chain employs TRBV19 and TRBJ1-5; weak D call: TRBD1 (5 bases). Sequencing used peripheral blood. CDR3 sequence (DNA): TGTGCCAGTTCCCCGGGAGGGGGCAATCAGCCCCAGCATTTT. This codes for CASSPGGGNQPQHF.